The 20 T cell receptor beta chains presented below share a single source sample, sequenced in a study of shared clonotypes between healthy human individuals. Assay: immunoSEQ multiplex PCR; the TCRdb copy retains only in-frame clones and omits some. The repertoire holds more than 1 million clones, with 75% to 85% as singletons. What was sequenced was memory CD4+ T cells from PBMCs. This sample's subset: CD45RA-negative fraction. These receptors all come from a man aged 18 to 29 in good health. Some clones in this sample may be carry-over from other donors' samples.

This clone has a handful of counts. The rearrangement links TRBV7-2 to TRBJ2-7; 7 nucleotides line up with TRBD2. The V gene end was trimmed by 0 bases and the J gene end by 0 bases; junction bases not matched to a gene: 5. Germline V gene lookup returns CDR1 SGHTA and CDR2 FQGNSA. The CDR3 consists of 16 residues. In nucleotides, the CDR3 is TGTGCCAGCAGCTTAGCGTCCGCTAGCGGCTCCTACGAGCAGTACTTC. Translated, it gives CASSLASASGSYEQYF.

The chain uses TRBV25-1 and TRBJ2-1, with 10 bases that match TRBD1. Germline loops: CDR1 MGHDK, CDR2 SYGVNS. V lost 2 bases to trimming and J lost 9 bases; unmatched junction nucleotides: 4. The CDR3 is 14 amino acids. CDR3 sequence (DNA): TGTGCCAGCAGTGAACCGGGACAGGGGATTGAGCAGTTCTTC. Translated, it gives CASSEPGQGIEQFF.

The CDR3 sequence: CASSFSSDSGELFF. CDR3 nucleotide sequence: TGTGCCAGCAGCTTCTCGTCGGACAGCGGGGAGCTGTTTTTT. The chain employs TRBV7-3 and TRBJ2-2, with a possible D match to TRBD1 (6 bases). The V and J ends lost 3 bases and 7 bases respectively, with 12 bases between them. CDR1 and CDR2 (germline): SGHTA, FQGTGA. This CDR3 has 14 residues.

J is TRBJ1-4 and V is TRBV28, with 8 positions matching TRBD1. The CDR3 is 15 amino acids. Losses at the gene ends were 2 bases for V and 9 bases for J; bases not matched to a gene: 8. Germline lookup yields CDR1 MDHEN and CDR2 SYDVKM. The CDR3 sequence: CASSLGQGLRKKLFF. Here the CDR3 DNA reads TGTGCCAGCAGTTTAGGACAGGGACTTAGGAAAAAACTGTTTTTT.

This chain uses TRBV28 with TRBJ2-7; 7 nucleotides align to TRBD2. V lost 5 bases to trimming and J lost 3 bases; unmatched junction nucleotides: 1. CDR3 size: 12 residues. Germline CDR1 and CDR2: MDHEN and SYDVKM. In nucleotides, the CDR3 is TGTGCCAGCAGTGGACTAGTCTACGAGCAGTACTTC. Translation gives CASSGLVYEQYF.

V usage is TRBV28 and J usage is TRBJ1-4, with 10 positions matching TRBD1. J gave up 8 bases and V 7 bases, and 7 bases lay outside the gene matches. CDR1 is MDHEN, CDR2 SYDVKM, per germline. The CDR3 is 14 amino acids. The CDR3 region is CASTNPGQGEKLFF. The CDR3 DNA reads TGTGCCAGCACCAACCCGGGACAGGGGGAAAAACTGTTTTTT. The full variable domain, with the rest looked up from reference TRBV28 and TRBJ1-4, is DVKVTQSSRYLVKRTGEKVFLECVQDMDHENMFWYRQDPGLGLRLIYFSYDVKMKEKGDIPEGYSVSREKKERFSLILESASTNQTSMYLCASTNPGQGEKLFFGSGTQLSVL.

DNA for the CDR3: TGTGCCAGCAGGGCCGGGACAGGGAGCAATCAGCCCCAGCATTTT. It translates to CASRAGTGSNQPQHF. The chain employs TRBV7-2 and TRBJ1-5; 9 nucleotides line up with TRBD1. The CDR3 is 15 residues long. J gave up 1 base and V 6 bases, and 4 bases lay outside the gene matches. The germline CDR1 and CDR2 sequences are SGHTA and FQGNSA.

The chain uses TRBV7-2 and TRBJ1-5, with no clear D. The CDR3 runs to 15 residues. CDR1 is SGHTA and CDR2 is FQGNSA in the germline V gene. The V end was cut by 4 bases, the J end by 4 bases, with 14 bases between. CDR3 DNA: TGTGCCAGCAGCTCAACGACATCTCGGAATCAGCCCCAGCATTTT. Translation: CASSSTTSRNQPQHF.

This clone was seen only a few times. This rearrangement joins TRBV9 to TRBJ2-2; D might be TRBD1 (5 bases). Trimming left V 0 bases short and J 5 bases short, with 11 bases between. Germline loops: CDR1 SGDLS, CDR2 YYNGEE. The CDR3 covers 15 residues. CDR3 sequence reads: CASSVGPRQTGELFF. The CDR3 DNA reads as TGTGCCAGCAGCGTAGGTCCCAGACAGACCGGGGAGCTGTTTTTT.

The V and J genes are TRBV7-3 and TRBJ2-7; 9 bases are shared with TRBD2. Trimming removed 4 bases from V and 5 bases from J; junction bases left unmatched: 9. CDR3 length: 15 amino acids. Germline V lookup: CDR1 SGHTA, CDR2 FQGTGA. In DNA form, the CDR3 reads TGTGCCAGCAGCTCTACTAGCGGGTTTTTCCACGAGCAGTACTTC. Translating gives CASSSTSGFFHEQYF. The full variable domain, its missing parts supplied by reference TRBV7-3 and TRBJ2-7, is GAGVSQTPSNKVTEKGKYVELRCDPISGHTALYWYRQSLGQGPEFLIYFQGTGAADDSGLPNDRFFAVRPEGSVSTLKIQRTERGDSAVYLCASSSTSGFFHEQYFGPGTRLTVT.

This clone has just one count. The chain has TRBV2 and TRBJ1-6; D unresolved. The V and J ends lost 7 bases and 15 bases respectively, with 10 bases between them. This CDR3 has 10 amino acids. The germline V gene encodes CDR1 SNHLY and CDR2 FYNNEI. CDR3 coding DNA: TGTGCCAGCAACCACGGACGCCTCCACTTT. Translation gives CASNHGRLHF.

The chain recombines TRBV30 with TRBJ1-6; 7 nucleotides line up with TRBD1. The trim removed 8 bases at V and 6 bases at J, leaving 7 bases unmatched. Germline lookup yields CDR1 GTSNPN and CDR2 SVGIG (reference sequence). This CDR3 region has 13 residues. CDR3 nucleotide sequence: TGTGCCCGTAACAGGGGTGGTAATTCACCCCTCCACTTT. Amino acid sequence: CARNRGGNSPLHF.

The chain carries TRBV28 and TRBJ1-4, with 9 bases fitting TRBD1. Looked up from germline, CDR1 is MDHEN and CDR2 is SYDVKM. This CDR3 spans 15 amino acids. V was clipped by 7 bases and J by 7 bases; unmatched bases: 10. Here the CDR3 DNA reads TGTGCCAGCATCTCTTTGGACAGGGGAGGTGAAAAACTGTTTTTT. This translates into CASISLDRGGEKLFF.

Concerning this clone itself: This CDR3 is also generated by other DNA sequences in the sample. This chain uses TRBV5-1 with TRBJ1-2; a weak D match, TRBD1 (6 bases). Per the germline V gene, CDR1 is SGHRS and CDR2 is YFSETQ. Trimming pared 2 bases from V and 5 bases from J, leaving 10 bases between. The CDR3 runs 13 residues. CDR3 nucleotides: TGCGCCAGCAGCTTAGAAGGGGGTTATGGCTACACCTTC. Protein: CASSLEGGYGYTF.

In this sample, this clone turned up a few times. The chain couples TRBV6-5 to TRBJ2-5; D may be TRBD1 (6 bases). Trimming stripped 8 bases from V and 9 bases from J, with 10 bases between. CDR1 and CDR2 from the germline V gene are MNHEY and SVGAGI. The CDR3 consists of 10 residues. CDR3 loop: CASGQGSQYF. CDR3 bases: TGTGCCAGCGGGCAGGGGTCCCAGTACTTC.

This chain's CDR3 is CASSLDGLAGGGTYEQYF. The CDR3 nucleotides are TGTGCCAGCAGCTTGGATGGACTAGCGGGAGGGGGAACCTACGAGCAGTACTTC. The chain links TRBV5-8 to TRBJ2-7, with 15 positions matching TRBD2. V was pared by 0 bases and J by 2 bases, with 6 bases of the junction left unmatched. The CDR3 runs 18 residues. Germline CDR1 SGHTS, CDR2 YDEGEE.

V usage is TRBV6-5 and J usage is TRBJ2-1, with 7 bases fitting TRBD2. CDR3 length: 14 residues. V dropped 7 bases and J dropped 3; count of bases not matched to a gene: 6. The germline V gene encodes CDR1 MNHEY and CDR2 SVGAGI. The CDR3 bases are TGTGCCAGCACCTCATGGGGGGGCTACAATGAGCAGTTCTTC. The encoded protein is CASTSWGGYNEQFF.

The genes are TRBV7-2 and TRBJ2-1; D not certain. CDR1 and CDR2 from the germline V gene are SGHTA and FQGNSA. The V and J ends lost 1 base and 4 bases respectively, with 11 bases between them. The CDR3 totals 15 residues. The CDR3 region is CASSLGPVGYNEQFF. For the CDR3, the DNA is TGTGCCAGCAGCTTAGGCCCAGTGGGGTACAATGAGCAGTTCTTC.

This clone occurred once. The chain carries TRBV28 and TRBJ1-5; no clear D. From germline, CDR1 is MDHEN and CDR2 SYDVKM. V was cut by 8 bases and J by 4 bases, with 18 bases left in between. The CDR3 consists of 15 residues. DNA of the CDR3: TGTGCCAGCCTACATTTAGGAGGGTTGAATCAGCCCCAGCATTTT. Translated: CASLHLGGLNQPQHF. The full variable domain, rest sourced from reference TRBV28 and TRBJ1-5, is DVKVTQSSRYLVKRTGEKVFLECVQDMDHENMFWYRQDPGLGLRLIYFSYDVKMKEKGDIPEGYSVSREKKERFSLILESASTNQTSMYLCASLHLGGLNQPQHFGDGTRLSIL.

This clone showed up just a few times. The chain employs TRBV4-2 and TRBJ2-3, with TRBD2 matching over 7 bases. This CDR3 is built from 16 residues. The V and J ends lost 4 bases and 0 bases, in that order; junction bases with no gene match: 7. Germline V gene lookup returns CDR1 LGHNA and CDR2 YNFKEQ. This CDR3 reads CASSRALASSTDTQYF. DNA for the CDR3: TGTGCCAGCAGCCGGGCACTAGCGAGCAGCACAGATACGCAGTATTTT.